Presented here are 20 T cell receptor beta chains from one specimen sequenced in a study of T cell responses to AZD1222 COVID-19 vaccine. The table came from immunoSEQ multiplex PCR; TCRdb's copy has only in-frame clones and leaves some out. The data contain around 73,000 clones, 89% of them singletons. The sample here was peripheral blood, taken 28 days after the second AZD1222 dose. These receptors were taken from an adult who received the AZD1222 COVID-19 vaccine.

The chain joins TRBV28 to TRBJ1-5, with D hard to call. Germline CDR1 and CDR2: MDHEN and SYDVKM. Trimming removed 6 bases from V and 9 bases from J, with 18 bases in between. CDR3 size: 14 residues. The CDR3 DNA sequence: TGTGCCAGCAGCCCTAATAGCCGTGACCCGCCCCAGCATTTT. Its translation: CASSPNSRDPPQHF.

The CDR3 protein is CASSLADRNIQYF. The CDR3, as DNA: TGTGCCAGCAGCTTGGCTGACAGAAACATTCAGTACTTC. The rearrangement links TRBV5-5 to TRBJ2-4, with D tentatively TRBD1 (5 bases). The length of the CDR3 is 13 residues. Trimming pared 0 bases from V and 6 bases from J, leaving 7 bases between. Germline assignment: CDR1 SGHKS and CDR2 YYEKEE (reference sequence).

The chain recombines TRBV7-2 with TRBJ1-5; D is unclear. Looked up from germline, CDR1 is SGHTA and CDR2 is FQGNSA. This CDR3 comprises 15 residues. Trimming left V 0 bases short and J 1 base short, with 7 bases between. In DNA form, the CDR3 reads TGTGCCAGCAGCTTAGCAGGGTGGAGCAATCAGCCCCAGCATTTT. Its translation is CASSLAGWSNQPQHF.

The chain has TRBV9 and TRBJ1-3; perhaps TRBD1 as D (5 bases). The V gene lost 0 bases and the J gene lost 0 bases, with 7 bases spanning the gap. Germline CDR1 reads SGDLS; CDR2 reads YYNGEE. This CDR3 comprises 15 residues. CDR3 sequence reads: CASSVAGISGNTIYF. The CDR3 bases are TGTGCCAGCAGCGTAGCAGGGATCTCTGGAAACACCATATATTTT.

In DNA, the CDR3 is TGTGCCACCAGCAGAGTGTGGGGGTACAGAAACTCTGGAAACACCATATATTTT. Residues: CATSRVWGYRNSGNTIYF. V and J are TRBV15 and TRBJ1-3; a possible D gene is TRBD1 (5 bases). Germline V gene data show CDR1 as LNHNV and CDR2 as YYDKDF (reference sequence). The CDR3 covers 18 residues. Trimming removed 1 base from V and 0 bases from J, with 16 bases in between. Variable domain in full (rest from reference TRBV15 and TRBJ1-3): DAMVIQNPRYQVTQFGKPVTLSCSQTLNHNVMYWYQQKSSQAPKLLFHYYDKDFNNEADTPDNFQSRRPNTSFCFLDIRSPGLGDTAMYLCATSRVWGYRNSGNTIYFGEGSWLTVV.

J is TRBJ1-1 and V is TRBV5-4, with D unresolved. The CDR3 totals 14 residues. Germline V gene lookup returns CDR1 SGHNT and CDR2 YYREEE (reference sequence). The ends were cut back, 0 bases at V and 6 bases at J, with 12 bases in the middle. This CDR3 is CASSLGLVGPEAFF. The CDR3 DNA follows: TGTGCCAGCAGCTTGGGACTGGTGGGCCCTGAAGCTTTCTTT. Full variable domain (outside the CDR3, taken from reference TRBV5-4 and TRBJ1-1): ETGVTQSPTHLIKTRGQQVTLRCSSQSGHNTVSWYQQALGQGPQFIFQYYREEENGRGNFPPRFSGLQFPNYSSELNVNALELDDSALYLCASSLGLVGPEAFFGQGTRLTVV.

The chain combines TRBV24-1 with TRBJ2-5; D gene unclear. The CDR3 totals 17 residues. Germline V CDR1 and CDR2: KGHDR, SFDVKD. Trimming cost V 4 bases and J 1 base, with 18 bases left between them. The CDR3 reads CATSDPPGPVGQETQYF. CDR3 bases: TGTGCCACCAGTGACCCCCCGGGCCCCGTGGGCCAAGAGACCCAGTACTTC.

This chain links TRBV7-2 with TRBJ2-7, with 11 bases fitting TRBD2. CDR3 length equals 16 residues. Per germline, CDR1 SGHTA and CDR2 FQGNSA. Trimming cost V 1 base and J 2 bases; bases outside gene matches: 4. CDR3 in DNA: TGTGCCAGCAGCTTAGGACTAGCGGGGTCCCCCTACGAGCAGTACTTC. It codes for CASSLGLAGSPYEQYF.

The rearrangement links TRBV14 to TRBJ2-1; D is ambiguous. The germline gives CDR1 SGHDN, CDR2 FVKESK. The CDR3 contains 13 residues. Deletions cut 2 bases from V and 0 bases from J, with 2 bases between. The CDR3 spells CASSQNSYNEQFF. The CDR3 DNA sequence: TGTGCCAGCAGCCAAAACTCCTACAATGAGCAGTTCTTC.

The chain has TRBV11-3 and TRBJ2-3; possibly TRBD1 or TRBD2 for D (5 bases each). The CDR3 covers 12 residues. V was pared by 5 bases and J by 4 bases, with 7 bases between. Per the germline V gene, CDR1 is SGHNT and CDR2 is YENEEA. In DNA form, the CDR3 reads TGTGCCAGCAGCGTGGGGGCAGATACGCAGTATTTT. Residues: CASSVGADTQYF.

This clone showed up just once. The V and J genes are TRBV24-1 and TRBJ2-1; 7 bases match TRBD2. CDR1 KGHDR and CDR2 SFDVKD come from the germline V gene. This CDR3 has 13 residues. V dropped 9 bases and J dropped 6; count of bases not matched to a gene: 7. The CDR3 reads CATSGLAANEQFF. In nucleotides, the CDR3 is TGTGCCACCTCGGGGCTAGCGGCCAATGAGCAGTTCTTC.

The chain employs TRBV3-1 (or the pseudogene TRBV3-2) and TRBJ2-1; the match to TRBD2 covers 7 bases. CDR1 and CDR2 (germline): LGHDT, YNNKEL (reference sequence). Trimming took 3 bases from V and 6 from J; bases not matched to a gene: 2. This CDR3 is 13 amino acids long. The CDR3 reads CASSHQRGNEQFF. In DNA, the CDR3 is TGTGCCAGCAGCCATCAGCGGGGCAATGAGCAGTTCTTC.

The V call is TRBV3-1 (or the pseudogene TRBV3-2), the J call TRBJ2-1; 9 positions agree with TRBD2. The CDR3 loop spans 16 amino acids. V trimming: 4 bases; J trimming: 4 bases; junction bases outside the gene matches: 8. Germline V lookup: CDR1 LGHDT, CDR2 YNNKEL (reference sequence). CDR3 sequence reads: CASSRTSGPLYNEQFF. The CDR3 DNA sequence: TGTGCCAGCAGCCGCACTAGCGGGCCATTGTACAATGAGCAGTTCTTC.

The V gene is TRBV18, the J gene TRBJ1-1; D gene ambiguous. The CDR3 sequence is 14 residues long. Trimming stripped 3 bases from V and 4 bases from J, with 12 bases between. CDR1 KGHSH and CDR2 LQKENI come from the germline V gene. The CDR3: CASSPPRPGTEAFF. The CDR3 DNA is TGTGCCAGCTCACCTCCGAGGCCTGGCACTGAAGCTTTCTTT.

In DNA, the CDR3 is TGTGCCAGTAGTATGGGACTAGCGGGAGTCGGGGGCAATGAGCAGTTCTTC. Amino acids: CASSMGLAGVGGNEQFF. The chain is built from TRBV19 and TRBJ2-1; TRBD2 agrees at 14 bases. With 3 bases clipped from V and 6 bases from J, the junction kept 7 bases outside the gene matches. The CDR3 is made up of 17 amino acids. Looked up from germline, CDR1 is LNHDA and CDR2 is SQIVND (reference sequence).

The CDR3 reads CASSFLDNEQFF. In nucleotides, the CDR3 is TGTGCCAGCAGCTTTCTGGACAATGAGCAGTTCTTC. The V gene is TRBV7-9, the J gene TRBJ2-1; D is unclear. The CDR3 runs 12 residues. Germline CDR1 reads SEHNR; CDR2 reads FQNEAQ (reference sequence). The V end lost 3 bases, the J end lost 5 bases, and 5 bases lay between the germline ends. Full variable domain (missing parts from reference TRBV7-9 and TRBJ2-1): DTGVSQNPRHKITKRGQNVTFRCDPISEHNRLYWYRQTLGQGPEFLTYFQNEAQLEKSRLLSDRFSAERPKGSFSTLEIQRTEQGDSAMYLCASSFLDNEQFFGPGTRLTVL.

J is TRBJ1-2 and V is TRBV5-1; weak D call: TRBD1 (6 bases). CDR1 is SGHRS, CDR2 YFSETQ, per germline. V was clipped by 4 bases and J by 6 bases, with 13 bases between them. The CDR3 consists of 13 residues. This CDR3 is CASSTRGADGYTF. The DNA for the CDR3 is TGCGCCAGCAGCACACGGGGGGCAGATGGCTACACCTTC.

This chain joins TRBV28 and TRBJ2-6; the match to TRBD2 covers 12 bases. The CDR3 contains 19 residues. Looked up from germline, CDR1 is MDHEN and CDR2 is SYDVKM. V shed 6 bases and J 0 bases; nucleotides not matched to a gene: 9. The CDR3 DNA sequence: TGTGCCAGCAGGCCGATATCGGGACTAGCGGGCTCTGGGGCCAACGTCCTGACTTTC. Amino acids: CASRPISGLAGSGANVLTF.

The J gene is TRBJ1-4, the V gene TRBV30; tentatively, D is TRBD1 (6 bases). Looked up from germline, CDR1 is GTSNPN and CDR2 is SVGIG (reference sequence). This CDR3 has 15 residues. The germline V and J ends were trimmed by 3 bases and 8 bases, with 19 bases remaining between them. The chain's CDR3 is CAWRGGRDNGEKLFF. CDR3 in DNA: TGTGCCTGGAGGGGAGGGAGGGACAACGGAGAAAAACTGTTTTTT. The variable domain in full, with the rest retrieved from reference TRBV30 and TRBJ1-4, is SQTIHQWPATLVQPVGSPLSLECTVEGTSNPNLYWYRQAAGRGLQLLFYSVGIGQISSEVPQNLSASRPQDRQFILSSKKLLLSDSGFYLCAWRGGRDNGEKLFFGSGTQLSVL.

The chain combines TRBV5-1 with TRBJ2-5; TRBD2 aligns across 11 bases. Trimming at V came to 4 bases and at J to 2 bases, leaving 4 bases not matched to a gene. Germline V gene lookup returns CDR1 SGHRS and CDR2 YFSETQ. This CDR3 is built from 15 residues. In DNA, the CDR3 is TGCGCCAGCAGCAAACTAGCGGGGGAACAAGAGACCCAGTACTTC. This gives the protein CASSKLAGEQETQYF.